One sample yielded the 5 T cell receptor beta chains listed below, sequenced in a study of T cell repertoires in cytomegalovirus infection. Their antigens remain unidentified. TCRdb re-derived calls from the reads in MiXCR, one entry per CDR3 protein. In the table there are approximately 990,000 distinct CDR3 sequences, approximately 31% of which are singletons. Sequencing was performed on cultured CD8+ T cells from PBMCs, taken from culture after CMV antigen stimulation. All receptors come from a human donor in good health (CMV status not recorded). Some clones in this sample may be carry-over from other donors' samples.

The chain couples TRBV6-2 or TRBV6-3 to TRBJ2-5; D remains unclear. The length of the CDR3 is 14 residues. Germline CDR1 and CDR2: MNHEY and SVGEGT. V lost 2 bases to trimming and J lost 4 bases, with 11 bases between them. The CDR3 DNA is TGTGCCAGCAGTTACAGGGAAGAACCAGAGACCCAGTACTTC. Protein sequence: CASSYREEPETQYF.

The rearrangement uses TRBV6-5 and TRBJ2-3; 9 nucleotides line up with TRBD2. The J segment lost 2 bases and the V segment lost 0 bases, leaving 3 bases of the junction unmatched. This CDR3 comprises 16 residues. Per germline, CDR1 MNHEY and CDR2 SVGAGI. CDR3 in DNA: TGTGCCAGCAGTTACTCGTCTAGCGGGGCCACAGATACGCAGTATTTT. Protein: CASSYSSSGATDTQYF.

This chain joins TRBV12-3 or TRBV12-4 and TRBJ2-3, with a possible D match to TRBD2 (7 bases). The CDR3 is 15 amino acids. V shed 0 bases and J shed 5 bases, with 12 bases lying between them. This chain's CDR3 is CASSLAGGPRDTQYF. The CDR3 DNA reads TGTGCCAGCAGTTTAGCGGGGGGGCCCAGAGATACGCAGTATTTT.

This clonotype was found many times. The chain links TRBV7-6 to TRBJ2-3; 7 nucleotides agree with TRBD2. In germline, CDR1 is SGHVS, CDR2 FNYEAQ. J gave up 2 bases and V 8 bases, and 7 bases lay outside the gene matches. This CDR3 is built from 14 residues. The CDR3 coding sequence is TGTGCCAGCTCGTTTGCGGGGGACACAGATACGCAGTATTTT. It specifies CASSFAGDTDTQYF.

The CDR3 reads CAARGVTGELFF. The DNA of the CDR3 is TGTGCCGCAAGAGGGGTTACCGGGGAGCTGTTTTTT. The chain combines TRBV24-1 with TRBJ2-2; D assignment may be TRBD1 or TRBD2 (5 bases each). V lost 12 bases and J 5 bases, leaving 12 bases between the germline ends. The CDR3 is made up of 12 amino acids. CDR1 and CDR2 from the germline V gene are KGHDR and SFDVKD.